This T cell receptor (beta chain) comes out of a study of shared clonotypes between healthy human individuals. The protocol was immunoSEQ multiplex PCR, while the TCRdb copy is restricted to in-frame clones and leaves out a portion. The data show about 2 million clones, just under 95% seen once. Selected positively for CCR7 and CD45RO-negative, naive CD8 cells excluded terminally differentiated effector memory CD45RA+ cells. The germline CDR1 and CDR2 sequences are SNHLY and FYNNEI. The trim removed 7 bases at V and 0 bases at J, leaving 12 bases unmatched. The CDR3 is made up of 16 amino acids. This sequence joins TRBV2 and TRBJ2-7, with 7 bases identical to TRBD2. Sequenced input: naive CD8+ T cells sorted from blood. The TCR originated in a man younger than 30 in good health. The CDR3, as DNA: TGTGCCAGCATGCCTTTAAACCCTAGCGGCTCCTACGAGCAGTACTTC. Translation gives CASMPLNPSGSYEQYF.